The 4 T cell receptor beta chains below all came from one sample that was sequenced in a study of T-cell reconstitution after alpha-beta-depleted transplantation in children. As it was prepared, the TCRbeta library received unique molecular identifiers. TCRdb used MiXCR to reprocess the PCR reads, holding one entry per CDR3 protein. The sample carries 200,000 or so distinct CDR3 sequences, around 5.9% recorded once. Specimen: PBMCs, collected before TCRalphabeta/CD19-depleted stem cell transplant. These receptors came from a girl in the first two years of life with combined immunodeficiency, due to receive a stem cell transplant.

The chain uses TRBV2 and TRBJ2-7; 11 bases map to TRBD2. With 8 bases clipped from V and 4 bases from J, the junction kept 1 base outside the gene matches. Germline loops: CDR1 SNHLY, CDR2 FYNNEI. The CDR3 is 12 residues long. CDR3 coding DNA: TGTGCCAGCCGGACTAGCGGGTACGAGCAGTACTTC. This encodes CASRTSGYEQYF.

This clonotype was counted at least ten times. The rearrangement links TRBV7-9 to TRBJ2-1, with TRBD2 matching over 13 bases. The CDR3 runs to 16 residues. Trimming at V came to 3 bases and at J to 10 bases, leaving 9 bases not matched to a gene. Germline values: CDR1 SEHNR, CDR2 FQNEAQ (reference sequence). The CDR3 coding sequence is TGTGCCAGCAGCTTTAAACTGGGACTAGCGGGGTACGAGCAGTTCTTC. Its protein product is CASSFKLGLAGYEQFF.

This clonotype was seen ten or more times. V usage is TRBV9 and J usage is TRBJ2-1; tentatively, D is TRBD2 (7 bases). CDR3 length equals 16 residues. Trimming cost V 3 bases and J 7 bases, with 20 bases left between them. CDR1 is SGDLS and CDR2 is YYNGEE in the germline V gene. The CDR3 reads CASSAWGGARTNEQFF. CDR3 DNA: TGTGCCAGCAGCGCCTGGGGGGGGGCTAGGACGAATGAGCAGTTCTTC.

This clonotype occurred a few times. The rearrangement joins TRBV3-1 to TRBJ2-7; tentative D call: TRBD1 (5 bases). Germline loops: CDR1 LGHDT, CDR2 YNNKEL (reference sequence). The CDR3 has 13 residues. V gave up 1 base and J gave up 2 bases, with 6 bases separating them. The CDR3 spells CASSQGTPYEQYF. The CDR3, as DNA: TGTGCCAGCAGCCAAGGGACACCCTACGAGCAGTACTTC.